A selection of T cell receptor beta chains follows, all from one sample in a study of neurological immune-mediated disorders. Each CDR3 protein gets one entry after TCRdb re-called the 5' RACE reads with MiXCR. This sample has roughly 120,000 distinct CDR3 sequences, with more than 2.5% found just once. The sample consisted of PBMCs. These TCRs come from a woman aged 30 to 39 with multiple sclerosis. CDR3s include the opening cysteine and the closing phenylalanine or tryptophan. The D gene is left open where the match is weak. Clone size is stated in some rows and not others, as once, few, many or a class when expanded.

j_call d_call v_call clone_size cdr3_aa cdr3_nt
TRBJ2-1 TRBD1 TRBV5-6 many CASSSGDREYNEQFF TGTGCCAGCAGCTCAGGGGACAGGGAGTACAATGAGCAGTTCTTC
TRBJ2-7 . TRBV6-6 many CASSYDSTKQYF TGTGCCAGCAGTTACGACAGTACCAAGCAGTACTTC
TRBJ1-2 TRBD1 TRBV6-2/TRBV6-3 many CASSYWTGNGYTF TGTGCCAGCAGTTACTGGACAGGTAACGGCTACACCTTC
TRBJ2-1 TRBD2 TRBV4-3 many CASSPHPGTSSYNEQFF TGCGCCAGCAGCCCACATCCCGGGACTAGCAGTTACAATGAGCAGTTCTTC
TRBJ2-2 TRBD2 TRBV13 many CASGAGGHNTGELFF TGTGCCAGCGGCGCGGGGGGCCACAACACCGGGGAGCTGTTTTTT
TRBJ2-7 . TRBV20-1 many CSATTGGGEQYF TGCAGTGCTACCACAGGGGGAGGGGAGCAGTACTTC
TRBJ1-5 TRBD1 TRBV6-2/TRBV6-3 many CASRRTGVSNQPQHF TGTGCCAGCAGACGAACAGGGGTGAGCAATCAGCCCCAGCATTTT
TRBJ1-4 . TRBV29-1 many CSVEDPGVREKLFF TGCAGCGTTGAAGACCCGGGGGTGCGAGAAAAACTGTTTTTT
TRBJ2-1 TRBD2 TRBV6-5 many CASSPAGANYNEQFF TGTGCCAGCAGCCCAGCGGGAGCCAACTACAATGAGCAGTTCTTC
TRBJ1-2 . TRBV29-1 many CSVESVQDYGYTF TGCAGCGTTGAGAGTGTTCAGGACTATGGCTACACCTTC
TRBJ2-2 . TRBV20-1 many CSAKDQTGELFF TGCAGTGCAAAGGACCAGACCGGGGAGCTGTTTTTT
TRBJ2-5 TRBD1 TRBV5-1 many CASSAGQEETQYF TGCGCCAGCAGCGCGGGACAGGAGGAGACCCAGTACTTC
TRBJ2-3 TRBD1 TRBV6-5 many CASSSTGGPLATQYF TGTGCCAGCAGCTCGACAGGGGGGCCTTTAGCTACGCAGTATTTT
TRBJ2-7 . TRBV5-1 many CASSYGGSGYEQYF TGCGCCAGCAGCTACGGAGGGTCCGGGTACGAGCAGTACTTC
TRBJ2-7 . TRBV19 many CASSTTSSDEQYF TGTGCCAGTAGTACCACTAGTAGTGACGAGCAGTACTTC
TRBJ2-4 TRBD2 TRBV4-3 many CASSQDLGTRGIQYF TGCGCCAGCAGCCAAGATCTTGGGACTAGAGGCATTCAGTACTTC
TRBJ1-2 . TRBV30 many CAWRSRNQNYGYTF TGTGCCTGGAGATCGAGGAACCAGAACTATGGCTACACCTTC
TRBJ2-1 TRBD2 TRBV5-1 many CASSTVRRESYNEQFF TGCGCCAGCAGCACGGTAAGGCGGGAGTCCTACAATGAGCAGTTCTTC
TRBJ1-1 . TRBV2 few CASSLTLNTEAFF TGTGCCAGCAGCCTGACTTTGAACACTGAAGCTTTCTTT
TRBJ2-1 TRBD1 TRBV19 . CASTQTGNKGGEQFF TGTGCCAGTACCCAGACAGGGAACAAAGGTGGTGAGCAGTTCTTC
TRBJ2-1 . TRBV4-1 . CASSQEGGSGEQFF TGCGCCAGCAGCCAAGAAGGTGGGAGCGGGGAGCAGTTCTTC
TRBJ2-3 . TRBV7-7 many CASSTFPSDTQYF TGTGCCAGCAGTACTTTCCCCTCAGATACGCAGTATTTT
TRBJ2-7 . TRBV5-1 many CASRVVLGYEQYF TGCGCCAGCCGGGTCGTACTGGGCTACGAGCAGTACTTC
TRBJ1-5 TRBD1 TRBV18 once CASSPLGGRQPQHF TGTGCCAGCTCACCGTTAGGGGGCCGGCAGCCCCAGCATTTT
TRBJ1-1 . TRBV5-1 many CASSLGWTALNTEAFF TGCGCCAGCAGCTTGGGGTGGACAGCCTTGAACACTGAAGCTTTCTTT
TRBJ1-2 TRBD1 TRBV18 many CASSKARDRVYGYTF TGTGCCAGCTCAAAAGCCCGGGACAGGGTCTATGGCTACACCTTC
TRBJ1-5 . TRBV6-2/TRBV6-3 many CASKTATGDRPQHF TGTGCCAGCAAAACGGCAACAGGAGATCGACCCCAGCATTTT
TRBJ2-5 TRBD2 TRBV20-1 many CSARALRASGGPQETQYF TGCAGTGCTAGAGCATTGAGAGCTAGCGGGGGACCCCAAGAGACCCAGTACTTC
TRBJ1-5 . TRBV20-1 many CSASDVQVTSNQPQHF TGCAGTGCTAGTGATGTACAGGTTACCAGCAATCAGCCCCAGCATTTT
TRBJ1-2 TRBD1 TRBV6-2/TRBV6-3 many CASNGDSYGYTF TGTGCCAGCAACGGGGACAGCTATGGCTACACCTTC
TRBJ1-5 TRBD1 TRBV6-6 many CASSYLAGGARKQPQHF TGTGCCAGCAGTTACTTAGCAGGGGGCGCGAGAAAACAGCCCCAGCATTTT
TRBJ1-2 . TRBV27 many CASSPFPGSYGYTF TGTGCCAGCAGTCCCTTCCCGGGGAGCTATGGCTACACCTTC
TRBJ2-7 TRBD1 TRBV4-3 many CASSQDLPRGRNEQYF TGCGCCAGCAGCCAAGATCTGCCCAGGGGGAGAAACGAGCAGTACTTC
TRBJ2-1 TRBD2 TRBV20-1 many CSASFAGGPGEQFF TGCAGTGCTTCCTTCGCGGGGGGGCCGGGTGAGCAGTTCTTC
TRBJ1-3 . TRBV6-5 many CASSSRQFSGNTIYF TGTGCCAGCAGTTCGAGACAGTTCTCTGGAAACACCATATATTTT
TRBJ1-4 . TRBV27 . CASSLGGVGEKLFF TGTGCCAGCAGTTTAGGAGGGGTTGGCGAAAAACTGTTTTTT
TRBJ1-1 . TRBV7-9 many CAIGTATEAFF TGTGCCATTGGGACGGCCACTGAAGCTTTCTTT
TRBJ1-4 . TRBV6-5 few CASKWNRVSNEKLFF TGTGCCAGCAAGTGGAACAGGGTTTCAAATGAAAAACTGTTTTTT
TRBJ2-1 . TRBV3-1 many CASSHPGSQGFNEQFF TGTGCCAGCAGCCATCCTGGATCACAGGGCTTCAATGAGCAGTTCTTC
TRBJ2-3 TRBD2 TRBV5-1 many CASSRSLAGGDTQYF TGCGCCAGCAGCCGGTCACTAGCGGGAGGTGATACGCAGTATTTT